This T cell receptor (beta chain) emerged from a study of Ad26.COV2.S vaccination and SARS-CoV-2 variants. Study-level points and caveats: After vaccination, substantial breadth of spike-specific CD8+ and CD4+ responses was reported. Spike-specific TCR breadth in vaccine recipients exceeded that seen in placebo recipients. Non-spike TCR breadth was similar in vaccine and placebo recipients.

Treatment specified: some 20 received Ad26.COV2.S at low or high dose, single or two shots; about 5 received placebo; per-sample allocation not given. Sampling happened 63 days after the first vaccine or placebo injection. The administered vaccine (an Ad26 vector) expressed Wuhan-strain SARS-CoV-2 spike. Produced via immunoSEQ multiplex PCR; TCRdb's table is partial and in-frame only. The data show about 350,000 clones, with roughly 90% seen just once and roughly 5% held by the top ten. A note on this clone: The antigen is unknown.

Germline assignment: CDR1 ENHRY and CDR2 SYGVKD. This CDR3 spans 18 amino acids. The ends lost 0 bases at V and 4 bases at J; junction bases unmatched: 12. Here the sequenced sample was peripheral blood, taken in a trial of Ad26.COV2.S vaccine versus placebo. This sequence joins TRBV10-3 and TRBJ2-1, with 7 bases identical to TRBD1. This sequence originates from a person between 18 and 65 years old who received the Ad26.COV2.S COVID-19 vaccine or a placebo. Written as DNA, the CDR3 is TGTGCCATCAGTGAGTCGAAAGTTTTTGGGACAGATTACAATGAGCAGTTCTTC. This encodes CAISESKVFGTDYNEQFF.